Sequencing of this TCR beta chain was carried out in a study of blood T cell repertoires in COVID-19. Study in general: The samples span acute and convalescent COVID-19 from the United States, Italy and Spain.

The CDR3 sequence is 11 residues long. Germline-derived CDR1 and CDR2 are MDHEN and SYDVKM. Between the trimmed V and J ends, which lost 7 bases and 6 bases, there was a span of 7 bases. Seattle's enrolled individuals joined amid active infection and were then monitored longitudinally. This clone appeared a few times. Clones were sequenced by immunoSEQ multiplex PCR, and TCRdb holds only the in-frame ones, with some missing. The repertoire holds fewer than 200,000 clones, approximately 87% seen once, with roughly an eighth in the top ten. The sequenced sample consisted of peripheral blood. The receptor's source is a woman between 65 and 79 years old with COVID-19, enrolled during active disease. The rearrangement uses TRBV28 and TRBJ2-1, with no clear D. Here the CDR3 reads CASTPGNEQFF. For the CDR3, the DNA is TGTGCCAGCACCCCGGGCAATGAGCAGTTCTTC.